This T cell receptor (beta chain) comes out of a study of T cell repertoires in cytomegalovirus infection. Overall study context: Newly reported HLA-C-restricted and thoroughly characterized HLA-B-restricted CMV epitopes were employed. Public TCR beta signature analysis indicated the presence of both CMV infection and matching HLA type.

Study results and limitations: There were carriers of CMV plus the relevant HLA, and cumulative public TCR beta family frequency identified them. The ex vivo response was dominated by HLA-C-restricted CMV-specific TCR beta clonotypes.

The CDR3 length is 12 residues. The germline gives CDR1 SGHVS, CDR2 FNYEAQ. V trimming: 9 bases; J trimming: 8 bases; junction bases outside the gene matches: 2. This clonotype showed up just a few times. What it binds is not known. MiXCR, applied by TCRdb to the reads, yields one record per CDR3 protein. The data contain about half a million distinct CDR3 sequences, roughly 42% of them seen just once; the ten biggest clones take up around 44%. The sample here was cultured PBMCs, taken from culture after CMV antigen stimulation. This clonotype originated in a human donor in good health (CMV status not recorded). Some clones in this sample may be carry-over from other donors' samples. The rearrangement uses TRBV7-6 and TRBJ2-1; 12 positions match TRBD2. CDR3 region: CASTSGGHEQFF. The CDR3 coding sequence is TGTGCCAGTACTAGCGGGGGGCATGAGCAGTTCTTC. The full variable domain, its missing parts supplied by reference TRBV7-6 and TRBJ2-1, is GAGVSQSPRYKVTKRGQDVALRCDPISGHVSLYWYRQALGQGPEFLTYFNYEAQQDKSGLPNDRFSAERPEGSISTLTIQRTEQRDSAMYRCASTSGGHEQFFGPGTRLTVL.